Listed here is a single TCR beta chain. Its specificity is unknown. The protocol was immunoSEQ multiplex PCR, while the TCRdb copy is restricted to in-frame clones and leaves out a portion. The sample lists about 410,000 clones; 75% to 90% were seen once. The sample is drawn from a study of Ad26.COV2.S vaccination and SARS-CoV-2 variants. Study-wide context: Ad26.COV2.S arm of COV1001 included the donor.

The CDR3 sequence is 16 residues long. V lost 0 bases and J lost 2; bases outside the gene matches: 4. From germline, CDR1 is SEHNR and CDR2 FQNEAQ (reference sequence). Study-level points and caveats: Measures of TCR breadth and depth may have fallen short of total T cell responses.

As to treatment: about 20 received Ad26.COV2.S at low or high dose, single or two shots; about 5 received placebo; per-sample allocation not given. The study sampled participants on day 63 after the first vaccine or placebo injection. Material: peripheral blood, obtained in a trial of Ad26.COV2.S vaccine versus placebo. The rearrangement joins TRBV7-9 to TRBJ1-2, with 9 positions matching TRBD1. This TCR was recovered from a person aged 18-65 years who received the Ad26.COV2.S COVID-19 vaccine or a placebo. The CDR3 DNA is TGTGCCAGCAGCTTAGCACAGGGGGCGCGGAACTATGGCTACACCTTC. Protein sequence: CASSLAQGARNYGYTF.